This T cell receptor beta chain is from a study of cytotoxic CD8 clonotypes in ibrutinib-treated CLL. Study-wide context: About 25 partial and 2 complete responses; at median roughly 70 months, 14 remitted, about twelve progressed. It was after a median 12 months of treatment, range 6 to 36, that response samples were taken.

Sequenced by immunoSEQ multiplex PCR; TCRdb stores in-frame clones only, minus some. Found here are approximately 11,000 clones, less than 80% of them singletons; the top ten hold about 25%. The CDR3 is 15 residues long. V was trimmed by 2 bases and J by 6 bases, leaving 13 bases between them. Germline assignment: CDR1 WNHNN and CDR2 SYGVQD (reference sequence). This material consisted of PBMCs, taken before ibrutinib treatment. The genes are TRBV10-1 and TRBJ1-4, with D possibly TRBD1 on 6 matching bases. This receptor was identified in a human donor with chronic lymphocytic leukemia. The CDR3 bases are TGCGCCAGCAGTGAGGGGTCAGGGGTGGATGAAAAACTGTTTTTT. Translating it yields CASSEGSGVDEKLFF.